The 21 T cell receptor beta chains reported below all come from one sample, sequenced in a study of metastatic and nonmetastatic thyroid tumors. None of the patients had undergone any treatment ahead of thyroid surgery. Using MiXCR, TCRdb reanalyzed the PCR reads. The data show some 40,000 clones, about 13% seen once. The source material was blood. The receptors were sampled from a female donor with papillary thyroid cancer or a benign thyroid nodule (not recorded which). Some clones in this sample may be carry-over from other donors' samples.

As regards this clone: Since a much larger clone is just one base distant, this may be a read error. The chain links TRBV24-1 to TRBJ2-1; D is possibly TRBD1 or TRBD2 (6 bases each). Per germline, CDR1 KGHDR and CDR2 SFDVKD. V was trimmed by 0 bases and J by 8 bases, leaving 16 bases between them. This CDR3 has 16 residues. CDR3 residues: CATSDLVQGGDYEQFF. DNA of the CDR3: TGTGCCACCAGTGATTTGGTACAGGGAGGTGATTATGAGCAGTTCTTC.

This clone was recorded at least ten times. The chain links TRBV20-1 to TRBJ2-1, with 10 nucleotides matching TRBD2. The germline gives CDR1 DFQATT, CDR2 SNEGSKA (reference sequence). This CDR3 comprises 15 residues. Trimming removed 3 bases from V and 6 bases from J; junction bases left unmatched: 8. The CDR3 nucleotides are TGCAGTGCTAGTCGATATAGCGGGAGGTCCAATGAGCAGTTCTTC. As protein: CSASRYSGRSNEQFF.

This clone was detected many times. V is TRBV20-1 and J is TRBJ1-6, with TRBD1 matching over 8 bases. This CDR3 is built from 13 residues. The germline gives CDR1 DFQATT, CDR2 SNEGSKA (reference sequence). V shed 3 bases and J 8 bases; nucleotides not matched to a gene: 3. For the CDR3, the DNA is TGCAGTGCTAGTCGGGACAGGTATTCACCCCTCCACTTT. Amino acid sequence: CSASRDRYSPLHF.

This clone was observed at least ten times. The CDR3 reads CAWNPGTSTPWGNTQYF. CDR3 DNA sequence: TGTGCCTGGAATCCGGGGACTAGCACACCCTGGGGAAATACGCAGTATTTT. This chain links TRBV30 with TRBJ2-3, with 9 positions matching TRBD2. V shed 4 bases and J 7 bases; nucleotides not matched to a gene: 18. This CDR3 has 17 amino acids. Germline V lookup: CDR1 GTSNPN, CDR2 SVGIG (reference sequence).

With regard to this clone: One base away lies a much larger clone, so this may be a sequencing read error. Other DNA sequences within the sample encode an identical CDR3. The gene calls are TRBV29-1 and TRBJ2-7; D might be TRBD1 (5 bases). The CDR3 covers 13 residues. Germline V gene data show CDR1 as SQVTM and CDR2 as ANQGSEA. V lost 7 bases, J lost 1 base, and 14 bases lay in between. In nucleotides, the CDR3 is TGCAGCGCTACAGGTGGCGGATCCTACGAGCAGTACTTC. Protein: CSATGGGSYEQYF.

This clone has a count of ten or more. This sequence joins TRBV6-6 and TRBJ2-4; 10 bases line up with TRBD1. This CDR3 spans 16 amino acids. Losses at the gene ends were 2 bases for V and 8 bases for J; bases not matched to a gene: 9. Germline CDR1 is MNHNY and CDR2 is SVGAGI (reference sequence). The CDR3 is CASSYPGQGKGDIQYF. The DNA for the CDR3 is TGTGCCAGCAGTTACCCGGGACAGGGGAAGGGGGACATTCAGTACTTC.

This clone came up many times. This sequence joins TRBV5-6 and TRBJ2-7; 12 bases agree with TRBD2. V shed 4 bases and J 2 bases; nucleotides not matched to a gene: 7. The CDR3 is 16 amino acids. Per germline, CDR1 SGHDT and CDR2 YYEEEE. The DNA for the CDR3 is TGTGCCAGCAGCAGACCCCGGACTAGCGGGACCTACGAGCAGTACTTC. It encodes CASSRPRTSGTYEQYF.

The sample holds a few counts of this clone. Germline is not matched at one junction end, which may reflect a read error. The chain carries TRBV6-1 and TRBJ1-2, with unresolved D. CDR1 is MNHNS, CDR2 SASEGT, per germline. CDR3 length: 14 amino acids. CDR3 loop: CASSRDRPLYVYTF. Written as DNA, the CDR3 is TGTGCCAGCAGCCGGGATAGGCCTTTATATGTCTACACCTTC.

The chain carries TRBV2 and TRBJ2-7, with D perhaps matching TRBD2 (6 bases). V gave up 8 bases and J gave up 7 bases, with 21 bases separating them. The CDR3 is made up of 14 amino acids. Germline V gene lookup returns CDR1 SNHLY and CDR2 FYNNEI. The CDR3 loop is CASRTLRRVGEQYF. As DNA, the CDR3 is TGTGCCAGCCGAACTCTGAGGAGGGTAGGGGAGCAGTACTTC.

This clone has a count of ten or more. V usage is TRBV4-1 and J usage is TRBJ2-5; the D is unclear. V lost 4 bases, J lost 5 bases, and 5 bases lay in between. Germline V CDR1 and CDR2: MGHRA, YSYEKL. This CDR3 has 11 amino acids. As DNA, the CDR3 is TGCGCCAGCAGCCTGTTGGAGACCCAGTACTTC. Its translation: CASSLLETQYF.

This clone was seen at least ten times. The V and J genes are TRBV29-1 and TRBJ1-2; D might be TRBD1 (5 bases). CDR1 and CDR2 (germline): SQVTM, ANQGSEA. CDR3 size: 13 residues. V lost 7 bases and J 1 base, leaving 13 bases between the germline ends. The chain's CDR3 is CSAFDSYNYGYTF. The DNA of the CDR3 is TGCAGCGCTTTCGACAGTTATAACTATGGCTACACCTTC.

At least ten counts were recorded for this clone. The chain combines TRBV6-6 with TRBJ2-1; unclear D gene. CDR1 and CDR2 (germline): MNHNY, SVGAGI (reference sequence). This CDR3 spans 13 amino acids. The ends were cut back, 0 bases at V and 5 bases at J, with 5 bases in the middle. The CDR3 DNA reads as TGTGCCAGCAGTTACTCCCCAGACAATGAGCAGTTCTTC. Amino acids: CASSYSPDNEQFF.

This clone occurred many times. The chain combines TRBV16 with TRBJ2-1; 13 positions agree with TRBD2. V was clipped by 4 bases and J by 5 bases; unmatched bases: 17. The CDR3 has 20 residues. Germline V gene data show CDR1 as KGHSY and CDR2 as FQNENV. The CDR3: CASSLMTPGLAGTYHNEQFF. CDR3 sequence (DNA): TGTGCCAGCAGCCTTATGACCCCGGGACTAGCGGGAACCTACCACAATGAGCAGTTCTTC.

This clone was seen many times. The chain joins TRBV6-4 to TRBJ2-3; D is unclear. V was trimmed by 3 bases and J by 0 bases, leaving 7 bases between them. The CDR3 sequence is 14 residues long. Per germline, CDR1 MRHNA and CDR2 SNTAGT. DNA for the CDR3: TGTGCCAGCAGTGATGGCTTTAGCACAGATACGCAGTATTTT. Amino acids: CASSDGFSTDTQYF.

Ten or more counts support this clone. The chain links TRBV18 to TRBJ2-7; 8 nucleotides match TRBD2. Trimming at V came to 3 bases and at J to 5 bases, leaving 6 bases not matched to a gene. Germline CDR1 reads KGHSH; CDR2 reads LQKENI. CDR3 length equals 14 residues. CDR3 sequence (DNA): TGTGCCAGCTCACCGGGACTAGGGGACCACGAGCAGTACTTC. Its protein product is CASSPGLGDHEQYF.

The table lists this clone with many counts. The DNA for the CDR3 is TGTGCCAGCAGCGTAGGTGGACTAGGGCCCCTTGTGTCCTACAATGAGCAGTTCTTC. As protein: CASSVGGLGPLVSYNEQFF. This chain uses TRBV9 with TRBJ2-1, with 7 bases that match TRBD2. The CDR3 runs to 19 residues. CDR1 SGDLS and CDR2 YYNGEE come from the germline V gene. The V and J ends lost 0 bases and 1 base, in that order; junction bases with no gene match: 13.

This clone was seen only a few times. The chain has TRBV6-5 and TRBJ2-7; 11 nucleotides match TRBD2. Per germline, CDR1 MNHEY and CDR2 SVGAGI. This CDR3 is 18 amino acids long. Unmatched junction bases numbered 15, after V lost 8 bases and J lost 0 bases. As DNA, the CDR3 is TGTGCCAGCCCTCCGGGACTAGCGGATCACTCCCTCTCCTACGAGCAGTACTTC. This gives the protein CASPPGLADHSLSYEQYF.

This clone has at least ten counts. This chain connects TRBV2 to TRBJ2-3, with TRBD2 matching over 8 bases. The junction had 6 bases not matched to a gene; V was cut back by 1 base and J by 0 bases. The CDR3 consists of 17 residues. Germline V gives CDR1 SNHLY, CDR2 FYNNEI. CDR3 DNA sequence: TGTGCCAGCAGTGAAGTACTTAAGCGGGGGAGCACAGATACGCAGTATTTT. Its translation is CASSEVLKRGSTDTQYF.

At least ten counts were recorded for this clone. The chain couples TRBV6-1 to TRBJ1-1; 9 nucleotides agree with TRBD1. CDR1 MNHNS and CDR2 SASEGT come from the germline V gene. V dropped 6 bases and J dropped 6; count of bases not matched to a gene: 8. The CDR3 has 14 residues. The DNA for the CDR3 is TGTGCCAGCAGACCCGACAGGGGGAGGGCTGAAGCTTTCTTT. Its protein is CASRPDRGRAEAFF.

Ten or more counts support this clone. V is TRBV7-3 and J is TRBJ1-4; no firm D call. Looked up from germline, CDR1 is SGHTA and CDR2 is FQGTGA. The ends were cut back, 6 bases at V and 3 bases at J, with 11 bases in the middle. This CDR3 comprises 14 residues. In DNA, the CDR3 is TGTGCCAGCAGTCCAGGAGACTCTAATGAAAAACTGTTTTTT. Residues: CASSPGDSNEKLFF.

The CDR3 protein is CASSLSRVGYGYTF. The CDR3 bases are TGTGCCAGCAGTTTAAGCAGGGTGGGCTATGGCTACACCTTC. V and J are TRBV28 and TRBJ1-2; maybe TRBD1 (5 bases). The CDR3 extends over 14 amino acids. V was pared by 2 bases and J by 4 bases, with 11 bases between. Germline V CDR1 and CDR2: MDHEN, SYDVKM.